The clone carrying this T cell receptor beta chain was seen only once. V lost 5 bases and J lost 2; bases outside the gene matches: 7. The CDR3 extends over 15 amino acids. Germline V gene lookup returns CDR1 LNHDA and CDR2 SQIVND (reference sequence). This sample is part of a study of OX40 agonist ivuxolimab in advanced cancers. The data were produced by immunoSEQ multiplex PCR, yet TCRdb's version contains in-frame clones alone and is incomplete. The data show some 90,000 clones, roughly 84% seen once. The receptor comes from an adult with an advanced solid tumor such as melanoma, head and neck, liver or kidney cancer. Material: CD4+ or CD8+ T cells sorted from blood, obtained in a trial of the OX40 agonist ivuxolimab. This chain connects TRBV19 to TRBJ2-7; 9 positions agree with TRBD1. CDR3 residues: CASSPGTGSPYEQYF. Here the CDR3 DNA reads TGTGCCAGTAGTCCTGGGACAGGGTCACCCTACGAGCAGTACTTC. The variable domain in full, completed from reference TRBV19 and TRBJ2-7, reads DGGITQSPKYLFRKEGQNVTLSCEQNLNHDAMYWYRQDPGQGLRLIYYSQIVNDFQKGDIAEGYSVSREKKESFPLTVTSAQKNPTAFYLCASSPGTGSPYEQYFGPGTRLTVT.